These T cell receptor beta chains were read from a single sample in a study of blood T cell repertoires in COVID-19. The repertoire was sequenced with immunoSEQ multiplex PCR; TCRdb's copy has only in-frame clones and lacks some. The top ten hold 0.8% to 0.9% of the sample, which has hundreds of thousands of clones, roughly 89% seen once. Sequencing used peripheral blood. The receptors here all came from a young man with COVID-19, enrolled during active disease. Both conserved end residues are part of each CDR3. Each record gives: D gene, V gene, clone size, J gene, CDR3 DNA, CDR3 protein. D genes are given only for firm matches. Size is omitted from some rows. Given values are once, few, many or a class for expanded clones.

TRBD2,TRBV27,-,TRBJ2-7,TGTGCCAGCAAGGCCGGGACTAGTGGTACCGAGCAGTACTTC,CASKAGTSGTEQYF
TRBD2,TRBV13,-,TRBJ2-7,TGTGCCAGCAGCTTCCCGACTAGCGGGTCGACCTACGAGCAGTACTTC,CASSFPTSGSTYEQYF
-,TRBV12-3/TRBV12-4,-,TRBJ2-5,TGTGCCAGCAGTTTTCAGGGTCTGGAGACCCAGTACTTC,CASSFQGLETQYF
TRBD1,TRBV6-5,-,TRBJ2-7,TGTGCCAGCAGGGGCCGGGACAGAATTTACGAGCAGTACTTC,CASRGRDRIYEQYF
-,TRBV25-1,-,TRBJ2-1,TGTGCCAGCAGTGAATATTCAAATGAGCAGTTCTTC,CASSEYSNEQFF
TRBD2,TRBV6-6,-,TRBJ2-1,TGTGCCAGACAAATAGCGGGGGGGCCCTACAATGAGCAGTTCTTC,CARQIAGGPYNEQFF
-,TRBV14,few,TRBJ1-2,TGTGCCAGCAGCCATGCAGCCATGGTCAGGGGCTACACCTTC,CASSHAAMVRGYTF
-,TRBV27,-,TRBJ2-7,TGTGCCAGCAGCCCTTTAACAGGGATTGCCGTCTACGAGCAGTACTTC,CASSPLTGIAVYEQYF
TRBD2,TRBV12-3/TRBV12-4,-,TRBJ2-7,TGTGCCAGCAGTAGCAGGACTAGACCCGAGCAGTACTTC,CASSSRTRPEQYF
-,TRBV6-6,few,TRBJ1-6,TGTGCCAGCAGCTTATTGACAGGAGGTTCACCCCTCCACTTT,CASSLLTGGSPLHF
-,TRBV19,-,TRBJ1-1,TGTGCCAGTAGTATACCGGGAGAGGACACTGAAGCTTTCTTT,CASSIPGEDTEAFF
-,TRBV9,-,TRBJ1-2,TGTGCCAGCAGCGCCAGGGTTAACTATGGCTACACCTTC,CASSARVNYGYTF
-,TRBV18,-,TRBJ1-4,TGTGCCAGCTCACCACCGGGAGGGACTAATGAAAAACTGTTTTTT,CASSPPGGTNEKLFF
-,TRBV14,-,TRBJ1-2,TGTGCCAGCAGCCAGGGAGGGGAGAACTATGGCTACACCTTC,CASSQGGENYGYTF